The 27 T cell receptor beta chains below all came from one sample that was sequenced in a study of T cell changes during pregnancy in multiple sclerosis. TCRdb's table, derived via immunoSEQ multiplex PCR, lists solely in-frame clones and lacks some. The data contain 120,000 or so clones, roughly 92% of them singletons. The sample here was peripheral blood, taken before pregnancy. These receptors came from a female donor with multiple sclerosis, enrolled in a pregnancy study.

The chain has TRBV7-8 and TRBJ1-1, with D unclear. Trimming cost V 4 bases and J 3 bases, with 12 bases left between them. Germline V CDR1 and CDR2: SGHVS, FQNEAQ. The CDR3 runs 14 residues. The CDR3 is CASSSLPGYTEAFF. CDR3 sequence (DNA): TGTGCCAGCAGCTCCCTACCGGGGTACACTGAAGCTTTCTTT.

The CDR3 loop reads CASSPRDRAFTGELFF. CDR3 sequence (DNA): TGTGCCAGTAGTCCTCGGGACAGGGCGTTCACCGGGGAGCTGTTTTTT. The rearrangement joins TRBV19 to TRBJ2-2; 9 bases line up with TRBD1. The CDR3 is 16 residues long. V lost 5 bases, J lost 4 bases, and 8 bases stayed unmatched. Germline CDR1 LNHDA, CDR2 SQIVND (reference sequence). The complete variable domain, with remaining parts taken from reference TRBV19 and TRBJ2-2, reads DGGITQSPKYLFRKEGQNVTLSCEQNLNHDAMYWYRQDPGQGLRLIYYSQIVNDFQKGDIAEGYSVSREKKESFPLTVTSAQKNPTAFYLCASSPRDRAFTGELFFGEGSRLTVL.

The chain carries TRBV15 and TRBJ2-4; D is ambiguous. Germline CDR1 LNHNV, CDR2 YYDKDF (reference sequence). The length of the CDR3 is 16 residues. Trimming left V 0 bases short and J 9 bases short, with 18 bases between. CDR3 loop: CATSRDQRRNNPIQYF. In DNA, the CDR3 is TGTGCCACCAGCAGAGATCAGAGGCGGAACAACCCCATTCAGTACTTC.

There are a few counts of this clone. This chain uses TRBV6-6 with TRBJ1-2; TRBD1 agrees at 10 bases. In germline, CDR1 is MNHNY, CDR2 SVGAGI (reference sequence). There are 14 residues in the CDR3. J lost 3 bases, V lost 6 bases, and 4 bases had no gene match. The CDR3 nucleotides are TGTGCCAGCAGCCGTGGGACAGGGGACTATGGCTACACCTTC. Encoded protein: CASSRGTGDYGYTF.

V is TRBV11-1 and J is TRBJ1-1; 10 positions agree with TRBD1. In germline, CDR1 is SGHAT, CDR2 FQDESV (reference sequence). Trimming cost V 5 bases and J 1 base; bases outside gene matches: 4. CDR3 length: 15 residues. The CDR3 reads CASSEGQGKNTEAFF. The CDR3 DNA sequence: TGTGCCAGCAGCGAGGGACAGGGGAAGAACACTGAAGCTTTCTTT.

The J gene is TRBJ2-5, the V gene TRBV11-2; weak D call: TRBD2 (6 bases). The CDR3 length is 14 residues. Germline V CDR1 and CDR2: SGHAT, FQNNGV. Between the trimmed V and J ends, which lost 1 base and 6 bases, there was a span of 12 bases. The CDR3 spells CASSLAGAEKTQYF. CDR3 DNA sequence: TGTGCCAGCAGCTTAGCGGGAGCCGAAAAGACCCAGTACTTC.

V gene TRBV18 combines with J gene TRBJ2-1; possible D gene TRBD1, 6 bases. The CDR3 totals 15 residues. Between the trimmed V and J ends, which lost 8 bases and 0 bases, there was a span of 14 bases. CDR1 is KGHSH, CDR2 LQKENI, per germline. The DNA for the CDR3 is TGTGCCAGCACTATACAGGGACCCTCCTACAATGAGCAGTTCTTC. It specifies CASTIQGPSYNEQFF. The whole variable domain, remainder taken from reference TRBV18 and TRBJ2-1, is NAGVMQNPRHLVRRRGQEARLRCSPMKGHSHVYWYRQLPEEGLKFMVYLQKENIIDESGMPKERFSAEFPKEGPSILRIQQVVRGDSAAYFCASTIQGPSYNEQFFGPGTRLTVL.

This rearrangement joins TRBV9 to TRBJ2-2, with a tentative D call TRBD2 (6 bases). Trimming took 2 bases from V and 3 from J, leaving 8 bases between them. CDR1 is SGDLS and CDR2 is YYNGEE in the germline V gene. The CDR3 loop spans 14 amino acids. The CDR3 is CASSVGGDTGELFF. The CDR3 DNA sequence: TGTGCCAGCAGCGTCGGGGGAGACACCGGGGAGCTGTTTTTT.

This chain connects TRBV21-1 to TRBJ2-1; TRBD1 was called by the table and not checked on the DNA. TRBV21-1 is described as a pseudogene. The CDR3 consists of 14 residues. The CDR3 nucleotides read TGTGCCAACCTGACAGGGGCCGGCTACAATGAGCAGTTCTTC. This codes for CANLTGAGYNEQFF.

This chain connects TRBV18 to TRBJ2-5; weak D call: TRBD2 (7 bases). Germline CDR1 KGHSH, CDR2 LQKENI. Trimming pared 3 bases from V and 4 bases from J, leaving 12 bases between. This CDR3 spans 14 amino acids. The CDR3 nucleotides read TGTGCCAGCTCACCTGGGGGGGCGCGAGAGACCCAGTACTTC. Amino acids: CASSPGGARETQYF.

This clone was detected only a few times. The CDR3: CASSIARRNTEAFF. As DNA, the CDR3 is TGTGCCAGTAGTATAGCCAGGCGGAACACTGAAGCTTTCTTT. The chain couples TRBV19 to TRBJ1-1; no firm D call. V dropped 1 base and J dropped 1 base, with 7 bases sitting between them. CDR3 length: 14 amino acids. The germline V gene encodes CDR1 LNHDA and CDR2 SQIVND (reference sequence).

This chain links TRBV13 with TRBJ1-3; the match to TRBD1 covers 9 bases. The CDR3 consists of 17 residues. The V and J ends lost 4 bases and 0 bases, in that order; junction bases with no gene match: 7. Per germline, CDR1 PRHDT and CDR2 FYEKMQ (reference sequence). CDR3: CASSSSRDRDSGNTIYF. CDR3 DNA sequence: TGTGCCAGCAGCTCCTCCCGGGACAGGGACTCTGGAAACACCATATATTTT.

The rearrangement links TRBV19 to TRBJ2-2, with D hard to call. CDR1 LNHDA and CDR2 SQIVND come from the germline V gene (reference sequence). The CDR3 totals 14 residues. V was pared by 5 bases and J by 1 base, with 8 bases between. The CDR3 nucleotides are TGTGCCAGTAGTCCAACGGTGAACACCGGGGAGCTGTTTTTT. It encodes CASSPTVNTGELFF.

The rearrangement uses TRBV11-2 and TRBJ1-5; 7 bases line up with TRBD1. V lost 5 bases, J lost 5 bases, and 3 bases stayed unmatched. Germline assignment: CDR1 SGHAT and CDR2 FQNNGV. The CDR3 totals 13 residues. The CDR3 coding sequence is TGTGCCAGCAGCGCAGGGGGTTATCAGCCCCAGCATTTT. Translation: CASSAGGYQPQHF.

The CDR3 sequence: CASTSLPGGLNPGQPQHF. The CDR3 DNA sequence: TGTGCCAGTACCTCCCTGCCAGGCGGCCTCAACCCAGGGCAGCCCCAGCATTTT. This chain connects TRBV19 to TRBJ1-5; D perhaps matches TRBD1 (5 bases). This CDR3 has 18 residues. V lost 7 bases, J lost 7 bases, and 29 bases lay in between. The germline V gene encodes CDR1 LNHDA and CDR2 SQIVND (reference sequence).

The chain recombines TRBV28 with TRBJ2-6; a possible D gene is TRBD2 (5 bases). V was clipped by 10 bases and J by 0 bases, with 16 bases between them. The germline CDR1 and CDR2 sequences are MDHEN and SYDVKM. The CDR3 has 16 amino acids. The CDR3 bases are TGTGCCATCAGCGGACTGCGTTCCTCTGGGGCCAACGTCCTGACTTTC. Translated, it gives CAISGLRSSGANVLTF.

The chain uses TRBV28 and TRBJ2-3; 7 bases are shared with TRBD1. After removal of 2 bases from V and 4 bases from J, the junction contained 9 bases not matched to a gene. CDR3 size: 16 residues. Germline assignment: CDR1 MDHEN and CDR2 SYDVKM. In nucleotides, the CDR3 is TGTGCCAGCAGTTTAAGGGGGCGCGGTCCGGCAGATACGCAGTATTTT. It codes for CASSLRGRGPADTQYF.

J is TRBJ2-1 and V is TRBV11-3; D possibly corresponds to TRBD1 (5 bases). With 4 bases removed from V and 8 bases from J, the gap between germline ends came to 12 bases. This CDR3 is 13 amino acids long. CDR1 and CDR2 from the germline V gene are SGHNT and YENEEA. The CDR3: CASSSIGAHEQFF. The CDR3 DNA follows: TGTGCCAGCAGCTCTATAGGGGCCCATGAGCAGTTCTTC.

The rearrangement links TRBV25-1 to TRBJ2-1; D is perhaps TRBD2 (7 bases). With 6 bases removed from V and 2 bases from J, the gap between germline ends came to 11 bases. Germline CDR1 and CDR2: MGHDK and SYGVNS. The CDR3 is 14 residues long. The CDR3: CASSRGGPYNEQFF. The DNA of the CDR3 is TGTGCCAGCAGCAGGGGAGGGCCCTACAATGAGCAGTTCTTC.

This clone has a single count. This chain links TRBV7-2 with TRBJ2-3; TRBD2 agrees at 12 bases. CDR1 and CDR2 (germline): SGHTA, FQGNSA. The CDR3 extends over 17 amino acids. The junction had 7 bases not matched to a gene; V was cut back by 4 bases and J by 2 bases. The CDR3: CASSSQRLAGATDTQYF. The CDR3 DNA reads TGTGCCAGCAGCTCCCAAAGACTAGCGGGAGCCACAGATACGCAGTATTTT.

This clone appeared a single time. The chain uses TRBV5-6 and TRBJ2-2, with D unclear. V was clipped by 4 bases and J by 1 base, with 11 bases between them. There are 15 residues in the CDR3. Germline V gene lookup returns CDR1 SGHDT and CDR2 YYEEEE. CDR3 protein: CASSPLTENTGELFF. The CDR3, as DNA: TGTGCCAGCAGCCCGCTGACTGAGAACACCGGGGAGCTGTTTTTT.

V usage is TRBV28 and J usage is TRBJ2-3, with D possibly matching TRBD1 (5 bases). CDR3 size: 14 residues. The V and J ends lost 6 bases and 0 bases respectively, with 10 bases between them. CDR1 MDHEN and CDR2 SYDVKM come from the germline V gene. In nucleotides, the CDR3 is TGTGCCAGCAGCCCACAGGATAGCACAGATACGCAGTATTTT. Translating gives CASSPQDSTDTQYF.

In its sample, this clone was seen a few times. This chain links TRBV6-1 with TRBJ1-1, with D possibly TRBD1 on 6 matching bases. In germline, CDR1 is MNHNS, CDR2 SASEGT. The V end was cut by 4 bases, the J end by 6 bases, with 12 bases between. The CDR3 loop spans 13 amino acids. CDR3 region: CASSVYREAEAFF. CDR3 DNA: TGTGCCAGCAGTGTGTACAGGGAAGCTGAAGCTTTCTTT.

This clone was picked up a small number of times. The chain recombines TRBV6-1 with TRBJ1-1; D gene uncertain. CDR1 MNHNS and CDR2 SASEGT come from the germline V gene. This CDR3 is built from 13 residues. Between the trimmed V and J ends, which lost 2 bases and 1 base, there was a span of 5 bases. The CDR3: CASSELRNTEAFF. The CDR3 DNA is TGTGCCAGCAGTGAATTGAGGAACACTGAAGCTTTCTTT.

V usage is TRBV19 and J usage is TRBJ1-3; 8 bases map to TRBD1. V dropped 5 bases and J dropped 0; count of bases not matched to a gene: 9. Per germline, CDR1 LNHDA and CDR2 SQIVND (reference sequence). CDR3 length: 17 residues. CDR3 nucleotide sequence: TGTGCCAGTAGTGACCAAGGGACAGGACGCTCTGGAAACACCATATATTTT. This translates into CASSDQGTGRSGNTIYF.

The CDR3 DNA reads as TGTGCCAGCAGAGCGACAGGGGTATCTGAAGCTTTCTTT. It yields the protein CASRATGVSEAFF. J is TRBJ1-1 and V is TRBV6-5; 8 positions agree with TRBD1. V gave up 6 bases and J gave up 6 bases; unmatched junction bases: 6. Germline CDR1 reads MNHEY; CDR2 reads SVGAGI. This CDR3 comprises 13 residues.

This clone was recorded once. The genes are TRBV6-1 and TRBJ2-1; TRBD2 matches 16 bases. The CDR3 loop spans 17 amino acids. Germline V gene sequence: CDR1 MNHNS, CDR2 SASEGT. Trimming took 2 bases from V and 4 from J; bases not matched to a gene: 2. The CDR3 DNA follows: TGTGCCAGCAGTGAATGGGGACTAGCGGGAGGGTACAATGAGCAGTTCTTC. Amino acid sequence: CASSEWGLAGGYNEQFF.